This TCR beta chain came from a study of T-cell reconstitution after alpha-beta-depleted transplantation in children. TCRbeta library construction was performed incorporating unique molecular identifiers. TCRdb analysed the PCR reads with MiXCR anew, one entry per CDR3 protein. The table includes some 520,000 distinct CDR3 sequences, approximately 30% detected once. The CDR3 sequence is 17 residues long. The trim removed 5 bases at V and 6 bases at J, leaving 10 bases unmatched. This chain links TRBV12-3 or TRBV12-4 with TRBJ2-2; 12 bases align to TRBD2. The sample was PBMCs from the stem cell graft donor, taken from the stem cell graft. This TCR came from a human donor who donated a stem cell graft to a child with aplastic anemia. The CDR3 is CASSAFGLAGSSGELFF. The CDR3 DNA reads TGTGCCAGCAGTGCATTCGGACTAGCGGGGTCCTCCGGGGAGCTGTTTTTT.